The 18 T cell receptor beta chains below come from one sample, sequenced in a study of T cell repertoires in cytomegalovirus infection. Each CDR3 protein is one row after TCRdb ran MiXCR on the reads. The profile shows about 360,000 distinct CDR3 sequences, approximately 18% of them singletons. What was sequenced was PBMCs. Receptors originate from a human donor in good health (CMV status not recorded). Some clones in this sample may be carry-over from other donors' samples.

In its sample, this clonotype was seen many times. This chain uses TRBV7-2 with TRBJ2-1, with 11 bases lining up with TRBD2. V was pared by 5 bases and J by 5 bases, with 11 bases of the junction left unmatched. This CDR3 has 17 residues. CDR1 SGHTA and CDR2 FQGNSA come from the germline V gene. The CDR3 nucleotides are TGTGCCAGCAGCCCCCGGGCTGGGACTAGCGGCAACAATGAGCAGTTCTTC. Protein sequence: CASSPRAGTSGNNEQFF.

V gene TRBV3-1 combines with J gene TRBJ2-2, with 7 bases matching TRBD2. V lost 2 bases and J lost 6; bases outside the gene matches: 9. CDR1 LGHDT and CDR2 YNNKEL come from the germline V gene (reference sequence). This CDR3 comprises 16 residues. The CDR3 spells CASSQSPAGVAGELFF. Here the CDR3 DNA reads TGTGCCAGCAGCCAATCCCCCGCGGGAGTTGCCGGGGAGCTGTTTTTT. The full variable domain, in which reference TRBV3-1 and TRBJ2-2 provide the parts outside the CDR3, is DTAVSQTPKYLVTQMGNDKSIKCEQNLGHDTMYWYKQDSKKFLKIMFSYNNKELIINETVPNRFSPKSPDKAHLNLHINSLELGDSAVYFCASSQSPAGVAGELFFGEGSRLTVL.

This clonotype was seen only a few times. J is TRBJ1-1 and V is TRBV19; 9 bases map to TRBD1. Germline CDR1 LNHDA, CDR2 SQIVND (reference sequence). The V and J ends lost 8 bases and 4 bases, in that order; junction bases with no gene match: 5. The CDR3 length is 13 residues. CDR3 sequence: CASDRGAGTEAFF. In DNA form, the CDR3 reads TGTGCCAGTGACAGGGGGGCTGGCACTGAAGCTTTCTTT.

Only a few counts were recorded for this clonotype. V gene TRBV7-6 combines with J gene TRBJ1-2, with D perhaps TRBD1 (5 bases). This CDR3 is 14 amino acids long. V was trimmed by 3 bases and J by 2 bases, leaving 10 bases between them. The germline V gene has CDR1 SGHVS and CDR2 FNYEAQ. CDR3 bases: TGTGCCAGCAGCTTCTTAGAGGGGAACTATGGCTACACCTTC. Amino acid sequence: CASSFLEGNYGYTF.

The CDR3, as DNA: TGCAGTGCTTTGGACACCAAGGGGACGGAGACCCAGTACTTC. Its protein is CSALDTKGTETQYF. This sequence joins TRBV20-1 and TRBJ2-5; D may match TRBD1 or TRBD2 (5 bases each). This CDR3 contains 14 residues. Trimming pared 5 bases from V and 5 bases from J, leaving 18 bases between. The germline V gene has CDR1 DFQATT and CDR2 SNEGSKA (reference sequence).

This chain links TRBV6-8 with TRBJ2-1; D not resolved. Trimming stripped 7 bases from V and 5 bases from J, with 6 bases between. CDR1 and CDR2 from the germline V gene are MNHGY and SAAAGT. The CDR3 runs 11 residues. DNA of the CDR3: TGTGCCAGCACCAGACACAATGAGCAGTTCTTC. Encoded protein: CASTRHNEQFF.

The V call is TRBV6-1, the J call TRBJ2-1, with D perhaps TRBD2 (5 bases). Germline CDR1 and CDR2: MNHNS and SASEGT. V was cut by 0 bases and J by 6 bases, with 21 bases left in between. The length of the CDR3 is 18 residues. CDR3 loop: CASSEALSGSAVGNEQFF. The CDR3 coding sequence is TGTGCCAGCAGTGAAGCTCTATCCGGTAGCGCCGTGGGCAATGAGCAGTTCTTC.

CDR3 coding DNA: TGCGCCAGCAGCTTTAACCGGGATACGCAGTATTTT. Its translation: CASSFNRDTQYF. V is TRBV5-1 and J is TRBJ2-3, with unresolved D. Trimming took off 2 bases at V and 6 bases at J, with 7 bases between the two ends. The length of the CDR3 is 12 residues. The germline gives CDR1 SGHRS, CDR2 YFSETQ. Based on the CDR3 plus reference TRBV5-1 and TRBJ2-3, the full variable domain is KAGVTQTPRYLIKTRGQQVTLSCSPISGHRSVSWYQQTPGQGLQFLFEYFSETQRNKGNFPGRFSGRQFSNSRSEMNVSTLELGDSALYLCASSFNRDTQYFGPGTRLTVL.

The chain recombines TRBV10-3 with TRBJ1-6; D is unclear. Between the trimmed V and J ends, which lost 7 bases and 4 bases, there was a span of 8 bases. The CDR3 has 13 residues. From germline, CDR1 is ENHRY and CDR2 SYGVKD. In DNA form, the CDR3 reads TGTGCCATCACGGCACAGTATAATTCACCCCTCCACTTT. This sequence encodes CAITAQYNSPLHF.

The chain recombines TRBV2 with TRBJ2-3; 10 bases are shared with TRBD2. This CDR3 contains 13 residues. The ends lost 7 bases at V and 8 bases at J; junction bases unmatched: 6. Germline CDR1 and CDR2: SNHLY and FYNNEI. CDR3 in amino acids: CASTLAGIGTQYF. The DNA of the CDR3 is TGTGCCAGCACACTAGCGGGGATCGGTACGCAGTATTTT.

The chain combines TRBV19 with TRBJ2-1; 8 bases align to TRBD1. Germline CDR1 reads LNHDA; CDR2 reads SQIVND (reference sequence). V lost 5 bases, J lost 8 bases, and 5 bases stayed unmatched. The CDR3 has 13 residues. CDR3 residues: CASSFGQGDEQFF. For the CDR3, the DNA is TGTGCCAGTAGTTTCGGACAGGGCGATGAGCAGTTCTTC.

This clonotype was seen many times. The chain couples TRBV11-2 to TRBJ2-7; 14 nucleotides agree with TRBD2. CDR3 size: 17 residues. Germline trimming cut 3 bases from V and 4 bases from J; bases unmatched to any gene: 8. Germline-derived CDR1 and CDR2 are SGHAT and FQNNGV. CDR3 bases: TGTGCCAGCAGCTTCCCCGGACTAGCGGGAGGATCTTACGAGCAGTACTTC. Its translation: CASSFPGLAGGSYEQYF.

The sample holds a few counts of this clonotype. The rearrangement links TRBV7-2 to TRBJ2-1; 9 bases map to TRBD2. The length of the CDR3 is 16 residues. The germline V gene has CDR1 SGHTA and CDR2 FQGNSA. J gave up 4 bases and V 1 base, and 5 bases lay outside the gene matches. CDR3 loop: CASSLVGGGVYNEQFF. In DNA form, the CDR3 reads TGTGCCAGCAGCTTAGTCGGCGGGGGGGTGTACAATGAGCAGTTCTTC.

This clonotype has a count of ten or more. This sequence joins TRBV7-6 and TRBJ1-5; D gene uncertain. The germline V gene encodes CDR1 SGHVS and CDR2 FNYEAQ. The CDR3 sequence is 15 residues long. V lost 5 bases to trimming and J lost 7 bases, with 18 bases between them. CDR3 amino acids: CASSPLPRGGQPQHF. CDR3 nucleotide sequence: TGTGCCAGCAGCCCCCTCCCGCGGGGTGGGCAGCCCCAGCATTTT.

This clonotype was observed many times. This rearrangement joins TRBV7-2 to TRBJ2-3; unclear D gene. Per the germline V gene, CDR1 is SGHTA and CDR2 is FQGNSA. Trimming shortened V by 6 bases and J by 0 bases, and 16 bases separated the two germline ends. This CDR3 contains 16 residues. The CDR3 bases are TGTGCCAGCAGTTACCGGCCAGGTGCTAGCACAGATACGCAGTATTTT. Protein product: CASSYRPGASTDTQYF.

This clonotype was detected only a few times. This chain uses TRBV19 with TRBJ1-2; the D is unclear. Per germline, CDR1 LNHDA and CDR2 SQIVND (reference sequence). The CDR3 contains 13 residues. Trimming cost V 3 bases and J 8 bases, with 13 bases left between them. The CDR3 DNA sequence: TGTGCCAGTAGTATTGAAGCTGTTGGAGGCTACACCTTC. This translates into CASSIEAVGGYTF.

This clonotype was observed a handful of times. The V gene is TRBV9, the J gene TRBJ2-5; 7 nucleotides match TRBD2. V shed 3 bases and J 7 bases; nucleotides not matched to a gene: 3. Germline V gives CDR1 SGDLS, CDR2 YYNGEE. The CDR3 extends over 12 amino acids. The CDR3 loop is CASSGGSSTQYF. Written as DNA, the CDR3 is TGTGCCAGCAGCGGCGGGAGTTCGACCCAGTACTTC.

This clonotype was recorded at least ten times. The chain is built from TRBV12-3 or TRBV12-4 and TRBJ2-3; D is uncertain. Trimming removed 3 bases at V and 5 bases at J, with 12 bases between. The CDR3 sequence is 14 residues long. This chain's CDR3 is CASSFRRRVDTQYF. The CDR3 DNA reads TGTGCCAGCAGTTTTAGACGGAGAGTAGATACGCAGTATTTT.